This entry is about one T cell receptor beta chain. The antigen is undetermined. They built TCR cDNA with 5'RACE template switching, a step that put in a universal primer site and UMIs. From the 5' RACE reads, TCRdb called clonotypes with MiXCR, one entry per CDR3 protein. This sample has hundreds of thousands of distinct CDR3 sequences, with roughly 12% found just once. The data were taken from a study of T cells after yellow fever vaccination. Study-wide context: With SMART-Seq v4 Ultra Low Input, the fractions containing low cell numbers were prepared.

Overall study results and limits: Abundant clonotypes from the bulk population could contaminate FACS-sorted repertoires. The study found a weaker secondary response that peaked faster, day 5 versus 15.

Germline V gives CDR1 MNHEY, CDR2 SVGAGI. This CDR3 has 15 residues. Trimming removed 3 bases from V and 5 bases from J, with 14 bases in between. The specimen was PBMCs, collected on the day of the yellow fever booster vaccination. This TCR came from a man aged 30 to 39 who received the YFV17D yellow fever vaccine. This chain uses TRBV6-5 with TRBJ2-4, with D perhaps assigned TRBD1 or TRBD2 (6 bases each). The CDR3 coding sequence is TGTGCCAGCAGTTATGCCGGGGGCATGGAAAACATTCAGTACTTC. It encodes CASSYAGGMENIQYF.